These 19 T cell receptor beta chains share one sample of origin, sequenced in a study of blood T cell repertoires in COVID-19. The repertoire was sequenced with immunoSEQ multiplex PCR; TCRdb's copy has only in-frame clones and lacks some. The sample records about 340,000 clones, around four fifths being singletons. Specimen: peripheral blood. These receptors were obtained from a man aged 30 to 45 with active or convalescent COVID-19.

V gene TRBV3-1 (or the pseudogene TRBV3-2) combines with J gene TRBJ1-2; 7 bases fit TRBD1. CDR1 is LGHDT, CDR2 YNNKEL, per germline (reference sequence). V was pared by 0 bases and J by 4 bases, with 14 bases of the junction left unmatched. This CDR3 region has 18 residues. In nucleotides, the CDR3 is TGTGCCAGCAGCCAAGAACCGGACAGGCCTAGCGCCCCCTATGGCTACACCTTC. It yields the protein CASSQEPDRPSAPYGYTF.

This clone was recorded once. This sequence joins TRBV28 and TRBJ2-1; TRBD2 agrees at 14 bases. The V gene end was trimmed by 6 bases and the J gene end by 6 bases; junction bases not matched to a gene: 10. The germline V gene has CDR1 MDHEN and CDR2 SYDVKM. The CDR3 length is 17 residues. CDR3 DNA sequence: TGTGCCAGCAGCTGGATCGGGACTAGCGGGAGCCGCAATGAGCAGTTCTTC. Protein product: CASSWIGTSGSRNEQFF. The full variable domain, completed using reference TRBV28 and TRBJ2-1, is DVKVTQSSRYLVKRTGEKVFLECVQDMDHENMFWYRQDPGLGLRLIYFSYDVKMKEKGDIPEGYSVSREKKERFSLILESASTNQTSMYLCASSWIGTSGSRNEQFFGPGTRLTVL.

This clone was counted between two and nine times. The gene calls are TRBV19 and TRBJ2-3; 12 positions match TRBD2. Germline CDR1 reads LNHDA; CDR2 reads SQIVND (reference sequence). The CDR3 covers 16 residues. Unmatched junction bases numbered 7, after V lost 5 bases and J lost 4 bases. The CDR3 here is CASSFQTSGSPDTQYF. DNA of the CDR3: TGTGCCAGTAGTTTCCAGACTAGCGGGAGTCCAGATACGCAGTATTTT.

The genes are TRBV27 and TRBJ1-2; 7 positions agree with TRBD1. The CDR3 covers 14 residues. Per the germline V gene, CDR1 is MNHEY and CDR2 is SMNVEV (reference sequence). The trim removed 6 bases at V and 0 bases at J, leaving 4 bases unmatched. The CDR3, as DNA: TGTGCCAGCAGCAAACAGGGGTCTAACTATGGCTACACCTTC. Translation: CASSKQGSNYGYTF.

This clone was seen a few times. The chain links TRBV5-1 to TRBJ2-2, with TRBD1 matching 8 bases. The CDR3 length is 17 residues. Germline trimming cut 1 base from V and 0 bases from J; bases unmatched to any gene: 5. Per germline, CDR1 SGHRS and CDR2 YFSETQ. The CDR3 nucleotides are TGCGCCAGCAGCTTGCCGGACAGGGTCTCGAACACCGGGGAGCTGTTTTTT. The encoded protein is CASSLPDRVSNTGELFF.

The rearrangement links TRBV7-7 to TRBJ2-2, with TRBD2 matching over 10 bases. The CDR3 has 17 amino acids. The J segment lost 7 bases and the V segment lost 1 base, leaving 9 bases of the junction unmatched. Germline loops: CDR1 SSHAT, CDR2 FNYEAQ (reference sequence). This CDR3 is CASSLVRGSGGHGELFF. For the CDR3, the DNA is TGTGCCAGCAGCTTAGTAAGGGGTAGCGGGGGGCACGGGGAGCTGTTTTTT.

This chain joins TRBV28 and TRBJ2-1, with 8 nucleotides matching TRBD1. This CDR3 is 15 amino acids long. J gave up 5 bases and V 3 bases, and 6 bases lay outside the gene matches. Germline V gene data show CDR1 as MDHEN and CDR2 as SYDVKM. In DNA, the CDR3 is TGTGCCAGCAGTTTTCCGGGACAGGCCCACAATGAGCAGTTCTTC. Its protein is CASSFPGQAHNEQFF.

The rearrangement links TRBV4-1 to TRBJ1-5; TRBD1 might be the D (6 bases). Germline V gene lookup returns CDR1 MGHRA and CDR2 YSYEKL. The V and J ends lost 4 bases and 3 bases respectively, with 13 bases between them. The CDR3 has 15 residues. CDR3 protein: CASSLRQANNQPQHF. In DNA, the CDR3 is TGCGCCAGCAGCCTGCGACAGGCGAACAATCAGCCCCAGCATTTT.

This chain joins TRBV4-3 and TRBJ1-1; D possibly corresponds to TRBD1 (5 bases). The length of the CDR3 is 13 residues. With 4 bases removed from V and 5 bases from J, the gap between germline ends came to 11 bases. The germline V gene has CDR1 LGHNA and CDR2 YSLEER. The CDR3 here is CASSPFRGTEAFF. The CDR3 nucleotides read TGCGCCAGCAGCCCGTTTCGGGGGACTGAAGCTTTCTTT.

This sequence joins TRBV9 and TRBJ2-3, with 13 bases identical to TRBD2. V was clipped by 0 bases and J by 4 bases; unmatched bases: 2. The CDR3 covers 16 residues. Looked up from germline, CDR1 is SGDLS and CDR2 is YYNGEE. CDR3 in DNA: TGTGCCAGCAGCGTAGGGACTAGCGGGAGTGCAGATACGCAGTATTTT. Its translation: CASSVGTSGSADTQYF.

Concerning this clone itself: Other DNA sequences in the sample encode the same CDR3. V is TRBV4-1 and J is TRBJ2-7, with TRBD1 as a possible D gene (6 bases). This CDR3 is built from 14 residues. Trimming took 1 base from V and 1 from J, leaving 8 bases between them. Germline V gene lookup returns CDR1 MGHRA and CDR2 YSYEKL. DNA of the CDR3: TGCGCCAGCAGCCAAGCCACAGGGTCCTACGAGCAGTACTTC. It codes for CASSQATGSYEQYF.

The chain joins TRBV19 to TRBJ2-7; D perhaps matches TRBD1 (6 bases). Trimming left V 7 bases short and J 5 bases short, with 9 bases between. Germline V gene sequence: CDR1 LNHDA, CDR2 SQIVND (reference sequence). The CDR3 sequence is 11 residues long. DNA for the CDR3: TGTGCCAGTAATAGGGGGAACGAGCAGTACTTC. It yields the protein CASNRGNEQYF.

The chain couples TRBV6-2 or TRBV6-3 to TRBJ1-1, with D perhaps matching TRBD1 (5 bases). Germline CDR1 MNHEY, CDR2 SVGEGT. The CDR3 spans 11 residues. V was trimmed by 5 bases and J by 6 bases, leaving 7 bases between them. The CDR3 DNA sequence: TGTGCCAGCAGTCCCAGGGCTGAAGCTTTCTTT. Its translation: CASSPRAEAFF.

The genes are TRBV9 and TRBJ2-3; the D gene is possibly TRBD1 (6 bases). The ends were cut back, 4 bases at V and 4 bases at J, with 16 bases in the middle. The germline V gene has CDR1 SGDLS and CDR2 YYNGEE. The CDR3 spans 15 residues. CDR3 sequence: CASSPQTGWADTQYF. The CDR3, as DNA: TGTGCCAGCAGCCCCCAGACAGGTTGGGCAGATACGCAGTATTTT.

The V gene is TRBV9, the J gene TRBJ2-2; D gene uncertain. V lost 4 bases and J lost 6, with 10 bases in between. CDR1 SGDLS and CDR2 YYNGEE come from the germline V gene. CDR3 length: 13 amino acids. CDR3 DNA: TGTGCCAGCAGCTTCTCCGAGGCCGGGGAGCTGTTTTTT. It yields the protein CASSFSEAGELFF.

The chain recombines TRBV2 with TRBJ1-1, with D maybe TRBD1 (6 bases). Trimming took off 3 bases at V and 3 bases at J, with 14 bases between the two ends. Germline loops: CDR1 SNHLY, CDR2 FYNNEI. There are 15 residues in the CDR3. The CDR3 nucleotides are TGTGCCAGCAGTGATCGGACAGCCCTGGACACTGAAGCTTTCTTT. Amino acid sequence: CASSDRTALDTEAFF.

V gene TRBV5-8 combines with J gene TRBJ1-4; TRBD1 is a possible D gene (6 bases). Germline lookup yields CDR1 SGHTS and CDR2 YDEGEE. This CDR3 region has 15 residues. V lost 3 bases, J lost 0 bases, and 9 bases lay in between. The CDR3 spells CASSWTDATNEKLFF. CDR3 sequence (DNA): TGTGCCAGCAGCTGGACAGATGCAACTAATGAAAAACTGTTTTTT.

The chain carries TRBV9 and TRBJ2-7, with 7 bases aligning to TRBD1. With 4 bases clipped from V and 4 bases from J, the junction kept 5 bases outside the gene matches. The CDR3 totals 13 residues. From germline, CDR1 is SGDLS and CDR2 YYNGEE. CDR3 in amino acids: CASSLRQGYEQYF. The DNA of the CDR3 is TGTGCCAGCAGCCTTCGACAGGGATACGAGCAGTACTTC.

V usage is TRBV2 and J usage is TRBJ1-6; a weak D match, TRBD1 (5 bases). The CDR3 spans 14 residues. V lost 6 bases and J lost 10, with 16 bases in between. In germline, CDR1 is SNHLY, CDR2 FYNNEI. CDR3 DNA: TGTGCCAGCAGAGTGGTCAGGGATGGATCACCCCTCCACTTT. Translation gives CASRVVRDGSPLHF. The whole variable domain, remainder taken from reference TRBV2 and TRBJ1-6, is EPEVTQTPSHQVTQMGQEVILRCVPISNHLYFYWYRQILGQKVEFLVSFYNNEISEKSEIFDDQFSVERPDGSNFTLKIRSTKLEDSAMYFCASRVVRDGSPLHFGNGTRLTVT.